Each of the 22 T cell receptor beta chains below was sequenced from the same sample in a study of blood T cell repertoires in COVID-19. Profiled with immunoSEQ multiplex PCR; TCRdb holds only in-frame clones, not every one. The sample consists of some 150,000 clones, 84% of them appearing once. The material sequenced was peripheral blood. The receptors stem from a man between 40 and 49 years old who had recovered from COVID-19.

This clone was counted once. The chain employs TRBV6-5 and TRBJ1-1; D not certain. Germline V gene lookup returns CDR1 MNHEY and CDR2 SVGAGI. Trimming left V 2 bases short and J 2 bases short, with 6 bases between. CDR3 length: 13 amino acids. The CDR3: CASSYALNTEAFF. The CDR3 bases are TGTGCCAGCAGTTACGCTCTAAACACTGAAGCTTTCTTT.

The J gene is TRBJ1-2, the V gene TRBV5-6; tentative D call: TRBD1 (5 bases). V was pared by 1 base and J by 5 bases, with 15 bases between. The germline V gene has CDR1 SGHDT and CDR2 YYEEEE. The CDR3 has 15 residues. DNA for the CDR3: TGTGCCAGCAGCTTGTCTTTTTCAGGGCCTTATGGCTACACCTTC. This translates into CASSLSFSGPYGYTF.

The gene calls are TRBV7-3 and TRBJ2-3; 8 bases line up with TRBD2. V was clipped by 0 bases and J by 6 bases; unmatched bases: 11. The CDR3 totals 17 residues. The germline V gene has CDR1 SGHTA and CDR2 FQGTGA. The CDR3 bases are TGTGCCAGCAGCTTAACGTTGAGCGGGAGAGGAGAGGATACGCAGTATTTT. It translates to CASSLTLSGRGEDTQYF. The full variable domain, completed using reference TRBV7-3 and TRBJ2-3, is GAGVSQTPSNKVTEKGKYVELRCDPISGHTALYWYRQSLGQGPEFLIYFQGTGAADDSGLPNDRFFAVRPEGSVSTLKIQRTERGDSAVYLCASSLTLSGRGEDTQYFGPGTRLTVL.

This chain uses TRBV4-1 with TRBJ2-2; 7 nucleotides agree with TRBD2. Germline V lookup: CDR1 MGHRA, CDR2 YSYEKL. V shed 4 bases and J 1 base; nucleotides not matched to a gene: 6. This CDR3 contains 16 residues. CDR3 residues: CASSRWGGLNTGELFF. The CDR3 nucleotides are TGCGCCAGCAGCCGTTGGGGAGGGCTGAACACCGGGGAGCTGTTTTTT.

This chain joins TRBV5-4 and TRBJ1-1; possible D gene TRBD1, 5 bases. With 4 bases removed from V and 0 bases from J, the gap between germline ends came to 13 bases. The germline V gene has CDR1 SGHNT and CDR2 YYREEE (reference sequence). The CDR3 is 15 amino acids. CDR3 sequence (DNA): TGTGCCAGCAGCCCCCGGGGGAACATGAACACTGAAGCTTTCTTT. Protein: CASSPRGNMNTEAFF. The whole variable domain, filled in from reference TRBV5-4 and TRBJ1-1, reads ETGVTQSPTHLIKTRGQQVTLRCSSQSGHNTVSWYQQALGQGPQFIFQYYREEENGRGNFPPRFSGLQFPNYSSELNVNALELDDSALYLCASSPRGNMNTEAFFGQGTRLTVV.

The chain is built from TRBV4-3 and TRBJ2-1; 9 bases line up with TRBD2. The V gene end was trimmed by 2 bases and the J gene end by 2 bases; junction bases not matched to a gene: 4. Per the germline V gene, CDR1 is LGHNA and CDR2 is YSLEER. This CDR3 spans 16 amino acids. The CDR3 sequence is CASSQTTSGPYNEQFF. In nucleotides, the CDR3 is TGCGCCAGCAGCCAAACGACTAGCGGACCCTACAATGAGCAGTTCTTC.

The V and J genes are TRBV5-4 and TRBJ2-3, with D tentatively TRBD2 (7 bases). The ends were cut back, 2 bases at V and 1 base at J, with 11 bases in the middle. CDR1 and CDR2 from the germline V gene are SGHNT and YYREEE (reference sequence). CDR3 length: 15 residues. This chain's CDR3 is CASSLNGGRTDTQYF. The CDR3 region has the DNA TGTGCCAGCAGCTTAAACGGGGGGCGCACAGATACGCAGTATTTT.

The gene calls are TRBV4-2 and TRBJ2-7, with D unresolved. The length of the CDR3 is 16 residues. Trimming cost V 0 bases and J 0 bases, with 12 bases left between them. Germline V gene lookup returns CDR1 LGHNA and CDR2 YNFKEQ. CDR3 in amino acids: CASSQDLTVSSYEQYF. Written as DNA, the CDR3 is TGTGCCAGCAGCCAAGACCTCACCGTGAGCTCCTACGAGCAGTACTTC.

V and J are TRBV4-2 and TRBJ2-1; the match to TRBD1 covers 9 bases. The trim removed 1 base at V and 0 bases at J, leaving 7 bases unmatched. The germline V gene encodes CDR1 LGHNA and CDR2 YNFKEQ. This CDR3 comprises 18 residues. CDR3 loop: CASSQVQGAKSSYNEQFF. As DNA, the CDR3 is TGTGCCAGCAGCCAAGTACAGGGGGCGAAGAGCTCCTACAATGAGCAGTTCTTC.

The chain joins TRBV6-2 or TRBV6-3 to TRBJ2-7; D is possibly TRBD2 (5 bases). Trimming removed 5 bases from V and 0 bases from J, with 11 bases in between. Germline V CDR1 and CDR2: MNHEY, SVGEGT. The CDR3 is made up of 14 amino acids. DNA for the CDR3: TGTGCCAGCAGTGAGAGGGTTGCCTCCTACGAGCAGTACTTC. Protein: CASSERVASYEQYF.

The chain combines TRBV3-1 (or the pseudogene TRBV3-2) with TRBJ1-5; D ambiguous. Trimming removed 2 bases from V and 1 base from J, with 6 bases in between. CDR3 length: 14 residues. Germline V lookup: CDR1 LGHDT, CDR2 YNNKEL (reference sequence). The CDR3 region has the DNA TGTGCCAGCAGCCAACTCAGGAGCAATCAGCCCCAGCATTTT. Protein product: CASSQLRSNQPQHF.

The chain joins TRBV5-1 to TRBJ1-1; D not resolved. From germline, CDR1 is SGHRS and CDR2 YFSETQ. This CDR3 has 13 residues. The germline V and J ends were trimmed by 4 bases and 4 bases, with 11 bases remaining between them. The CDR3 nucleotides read TGCGCCAGCAGCCCTGCCGGGTTCACTGAAGCTTTCTTT. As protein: CASSPAGFTEAFF.

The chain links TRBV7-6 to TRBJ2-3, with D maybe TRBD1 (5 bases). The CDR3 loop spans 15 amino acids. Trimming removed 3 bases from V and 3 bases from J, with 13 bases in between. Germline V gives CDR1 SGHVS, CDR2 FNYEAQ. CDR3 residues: CASSLAGQETDTQYF. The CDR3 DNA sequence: TGTGCCAGCAGCTTGGCAGGGCAAGAGACAGATACGCAGTATTTT.

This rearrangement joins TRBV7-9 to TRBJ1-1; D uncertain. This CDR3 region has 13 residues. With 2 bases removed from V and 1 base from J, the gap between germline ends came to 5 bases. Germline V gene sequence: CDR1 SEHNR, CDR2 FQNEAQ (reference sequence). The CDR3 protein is CASSLNTNTEAFF. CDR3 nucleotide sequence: TGTGCCAGCAGCTTAAACACGAACACTGAAGCTTTCTTT.

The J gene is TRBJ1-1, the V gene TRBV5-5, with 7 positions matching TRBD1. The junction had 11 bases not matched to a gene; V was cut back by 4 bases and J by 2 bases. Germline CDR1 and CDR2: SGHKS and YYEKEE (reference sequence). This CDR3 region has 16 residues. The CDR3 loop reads CASSLEGALGNTEAFF. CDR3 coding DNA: TGTGCCAGCAGCCTCGAGGGGGCGCTGGGAAACACTGAAGCTTTCTTT.

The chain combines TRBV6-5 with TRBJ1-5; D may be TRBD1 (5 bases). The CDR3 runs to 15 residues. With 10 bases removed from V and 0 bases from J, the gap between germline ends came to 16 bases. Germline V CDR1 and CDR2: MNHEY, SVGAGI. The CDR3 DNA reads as TGTGCCATCGGCGACAGTCAATATAGCAATCAGCCCCAGCATTTT. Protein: CAIGDSQYSNQPQHF.

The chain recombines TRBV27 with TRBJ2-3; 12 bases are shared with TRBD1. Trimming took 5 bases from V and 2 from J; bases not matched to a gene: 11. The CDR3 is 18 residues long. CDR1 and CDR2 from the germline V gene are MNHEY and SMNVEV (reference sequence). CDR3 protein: CASSTYRDRGRPTDTQYF. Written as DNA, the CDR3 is TGTGCCAGCAGTACCTACCGGGACAGGGGGCGGCCCACAGATACGCAGTATTTT.

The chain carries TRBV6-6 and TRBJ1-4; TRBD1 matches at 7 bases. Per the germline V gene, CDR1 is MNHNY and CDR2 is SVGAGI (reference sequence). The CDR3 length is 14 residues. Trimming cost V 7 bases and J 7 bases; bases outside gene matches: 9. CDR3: CASTAGGILEKLFF. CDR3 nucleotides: TGTGCCAGCACCGCAGGGGGAATCCTTGAAAAACTGTTTTTT.

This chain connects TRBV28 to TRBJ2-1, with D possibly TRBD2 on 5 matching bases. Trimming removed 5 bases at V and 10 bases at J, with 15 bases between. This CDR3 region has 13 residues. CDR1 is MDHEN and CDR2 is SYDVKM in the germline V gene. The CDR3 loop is CASSPLNPGEQFF. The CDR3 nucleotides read TGTGCCAGCAGTCCATTGAACCCGGGGGAGCAGTTCTTC.

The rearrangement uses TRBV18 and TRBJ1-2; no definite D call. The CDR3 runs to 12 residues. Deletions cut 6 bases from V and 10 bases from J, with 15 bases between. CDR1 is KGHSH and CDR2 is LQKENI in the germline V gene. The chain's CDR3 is CASSNPGGAYTF. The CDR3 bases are TGTGCCAGCTCCAACCCGGGTGGTGCCTACACCTTC.

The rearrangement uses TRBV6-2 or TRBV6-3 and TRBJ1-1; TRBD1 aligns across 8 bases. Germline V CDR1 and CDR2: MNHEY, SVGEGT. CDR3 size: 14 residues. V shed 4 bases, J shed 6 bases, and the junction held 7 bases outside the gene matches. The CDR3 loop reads CASSWMTGVPEAFF. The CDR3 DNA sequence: TGTGCCAGCAGTTGGATGACAGGGGTACCTGAAGCTTTCTTT.

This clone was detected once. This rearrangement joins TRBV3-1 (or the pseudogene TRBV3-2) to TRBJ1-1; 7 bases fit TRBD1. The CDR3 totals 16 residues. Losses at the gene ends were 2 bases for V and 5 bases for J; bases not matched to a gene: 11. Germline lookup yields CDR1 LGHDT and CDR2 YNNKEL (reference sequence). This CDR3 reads CASSQNGVLRGTEAFF. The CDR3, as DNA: TGTGCCAGCAGCCAAAATGGGGTACTCAGGGGGACTGAAGCTTTCTTT.